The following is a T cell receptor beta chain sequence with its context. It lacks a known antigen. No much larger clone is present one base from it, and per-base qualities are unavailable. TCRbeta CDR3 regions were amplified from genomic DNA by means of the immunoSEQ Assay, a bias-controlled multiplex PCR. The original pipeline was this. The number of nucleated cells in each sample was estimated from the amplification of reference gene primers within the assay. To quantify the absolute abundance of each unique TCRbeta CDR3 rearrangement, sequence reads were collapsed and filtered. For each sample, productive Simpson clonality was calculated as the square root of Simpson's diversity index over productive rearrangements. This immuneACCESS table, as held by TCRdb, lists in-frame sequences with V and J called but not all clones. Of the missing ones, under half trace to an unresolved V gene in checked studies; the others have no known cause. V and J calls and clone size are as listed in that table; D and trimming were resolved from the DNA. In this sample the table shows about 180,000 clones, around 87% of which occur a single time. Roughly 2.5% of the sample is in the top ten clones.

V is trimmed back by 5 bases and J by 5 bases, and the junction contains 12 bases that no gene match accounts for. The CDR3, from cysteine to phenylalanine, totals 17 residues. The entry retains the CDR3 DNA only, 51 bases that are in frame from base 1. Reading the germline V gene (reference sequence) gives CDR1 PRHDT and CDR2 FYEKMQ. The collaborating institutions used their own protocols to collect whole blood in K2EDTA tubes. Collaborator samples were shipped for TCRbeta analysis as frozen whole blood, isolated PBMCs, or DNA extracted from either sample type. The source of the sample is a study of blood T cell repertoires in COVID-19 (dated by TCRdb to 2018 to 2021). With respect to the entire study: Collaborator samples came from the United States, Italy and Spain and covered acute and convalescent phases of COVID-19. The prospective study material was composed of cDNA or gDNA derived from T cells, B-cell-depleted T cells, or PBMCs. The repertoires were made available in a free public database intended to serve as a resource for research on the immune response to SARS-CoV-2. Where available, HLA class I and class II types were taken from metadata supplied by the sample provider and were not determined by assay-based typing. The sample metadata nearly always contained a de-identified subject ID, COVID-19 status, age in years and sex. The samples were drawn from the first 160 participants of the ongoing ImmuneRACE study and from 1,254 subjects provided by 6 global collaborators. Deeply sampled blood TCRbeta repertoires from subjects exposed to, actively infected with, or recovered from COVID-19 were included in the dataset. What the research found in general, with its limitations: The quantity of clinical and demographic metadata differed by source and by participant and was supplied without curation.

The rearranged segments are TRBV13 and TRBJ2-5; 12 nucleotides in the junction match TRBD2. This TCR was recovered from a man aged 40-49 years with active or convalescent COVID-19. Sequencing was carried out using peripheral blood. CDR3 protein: CASSTRGGLAGGETQYF. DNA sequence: TGTGCCAGCAGCACTAGAGGGGGACTAGCGGGCGGGGAGACCCAGTACTTC.